The 10 T cell receptor beta chains presented below share a single source sample, sequenced in a study of beta chain features in type 1 diabetes. Every bit of the isolated RNA underwent reverse transcription, so sequencing read expressed TCRB transcripts. The assay was immunoSEQ multiplex PCR, and TCRdb's table has in-frame clones only and misses some. The sample includes about 900,000 clones, roughly 15% seen only once; the top ten take 0.02% to 0.03%. Sequenced sample: naive CD4+ T cells from blood. The receptors come from a woman aged 18-29 years in good health.

This clone showed up just a few times. V is TRBV28 and J is TRBJ2-7; TRBD2 might be the D (6 bases). The germline V gene encodes CDR1 MDHEN and CDR2 SYDVKM. Trimming shortened V by 6 bases and J by 0 bases, and 15 bases separated the two germline ends. This CDR3 spans 15 amino acids. The CDR3 nucleotides are TGTGCCAGCAGGCTGAGTAGCGGCAGCTCCTACGAGCAGTACTTC. Protein sequence: CASRLSSGSSYEQYF.

The V and J genes are TRBV28 and TRBJ2-2; 8 nucleotides line up with TRBD1. The CDR3 extends over 16 amino acids. Germline CDR1 MDHEN, CDR2 SYDVKM. The trim removed 5 bases at V and 4 bases at J, leaving 9 bases unmatched. This CDR3 reads CASSNGQGQATGELFF. In nucleotides, the CDR3 is TGTGCCAGCAGTAATGGACAGGGACAAGCCACCGGGGAGCTGTTTTTT.

V gene TRBV5-1 combines with J gene TRBJ2-5; 13 bases agree with TRBD2. The CDR3 sequence is 16 residues long. V lost 2 bases and J lost 6; bases outside the gene matches: 7. CDR1 and CDR2 (germline): SGHRS, YFSETQ. CDR3 amino acids: CASSLRTSGSTQTQYF. The CDR3 DNA is TGCGCCAGCAGCTTAAGGACTAGCGGGAGTACGCAGACCCAGTACTTC. Supplemented by reference TRBV5-1 and TRBJ2-5, the full variable domain reads KAGVTQTPRYLIKTRGQQVTLSCSPISGHRSVSWYQQTPGQGLQFLFEYFSETQRNKGNFPGRFSGRQFSNSRSEMNVSTLELGDSALYLCASSLRTSGSTQTQYFGPGTRLLVL.

This clone was detected a few times. The chain uses TRBV29-1 and TRBJ2-3, with 10 bases that match TRBD2. J lost 0 bases, V lost 6 bases, and 3 bases had no gene match. The CDR3 totals 14 residues. The germline V gene encodes CDR1 SQVTM and CDR2 ANQGSEA. The CDR3 region is CSVRAGGSTDTQYF. The CDR3, as DNA: TGCAGCGTCCGAGCGGGAGGGAGCACAGATACGCAGTATTTT.

This clone was seen a few times. The V and J genes are TRBV28 and TRBJ1-2; TRBD1 matches at 7 bases. The CDR3 is 14 amino acids. V gave up 5 bases and J gave up 3 bases; unmatched junction bases: 6. Germline CDR1 reads MDHEN; CDR2 reads SYDVKM. Written as DNA, the CDR3 is TGTGCCAGCAGTCCGGGACAGATATACTATGGCTACACCTTC. Translated: CASSPGQIYYGYTF.

A few counts support this clone. This chain links TRBV5-5 with TRBJ2-7; D gene ambiguous. Germline V gives CDR1 SGHKS, CDR2 YYEKEE (reference sequence). Trimming took 4 bases from V and 4 from J, leaving 6 bases between them. CDR3 size: 11 residues. CDR3 nucleotides: TGTGCCAGCAGCCACGATTACGAGCAGTACTTC. Translation gives CASSHDYEQYF.

This clone was picked up a small number of times. The chain links TRBV9 to TRBJ1-1, with unresolved D. The germline V and J ends were trimmed by 4 bases and 0 bases, with 13 bases remaining between them. Germline V gives CDR1 SGDLS, CDR2 YYNGEE. The CDR3 spans 15 residues. CDR3: CASSPFVYMNTEAFF. The CDR3 DNA follows: TGTGCCAGCAGCCCATTTGTCTACATGAACACTGAAGCTTTCTTT.

The CDR3, as DNA: TGTGCCAGCAGCACGCGACTAGCGGGAGCACTCCCCTCTGGGGCCAACGTCCTGACTTTC. Its translation is CASSTRLAGALPSGANVLTF. The rearrangement uses TRBV9 and TRBJ2-6, with 12 bases lining up with TRBD2. Germline trimming cut 4 bases from V and 0 bases from J; bases unmatched to any gene: 11. Looked up from germline, CDR1 is SGDLS and CDR2 is YYNGEE. CDR3 length: 20 residues.

This clone has more than one count but fewer than ten. This rearrangement joins TRBV2 to TRBJ2-2; perhaps TRBD1 as D (6 bases). This CDR3 has 13 residues. Trimming shortened V by 3 bases and J by 6 bases, and 8 bases separated the two germline ends. CDR1 is SNHLY and CDR2 is FYNNEI in the germline V gene. In nucleotides, the CDR3 is TGTGCCAGCAGTGACAGGGGCGCCGGGGAGCTGTTTTTT. Translating gives CASSDRGAGELFF.

As concerns this clone: This CDR3 is also generated by other DNA sequences in the sample. The V gene is TRBV28, the J gene TRBJ2-1, with TRBD2 matching 8 bases. Trimming removed 2 bases from V and 3 bases from J; junction bases left unmatched: 6. Per germline, CDR1 MDHEN and CDR2 SYDVKM. This CDR3 comprises 16 residues. This chain's CDR3 is CASSLTGLAGYNEQFF. The CDR3 DNA reads as TGTGCCAGCAGTTTAACCGGTCTAGCGGGCTACAATGAGCAGTTCTTC.